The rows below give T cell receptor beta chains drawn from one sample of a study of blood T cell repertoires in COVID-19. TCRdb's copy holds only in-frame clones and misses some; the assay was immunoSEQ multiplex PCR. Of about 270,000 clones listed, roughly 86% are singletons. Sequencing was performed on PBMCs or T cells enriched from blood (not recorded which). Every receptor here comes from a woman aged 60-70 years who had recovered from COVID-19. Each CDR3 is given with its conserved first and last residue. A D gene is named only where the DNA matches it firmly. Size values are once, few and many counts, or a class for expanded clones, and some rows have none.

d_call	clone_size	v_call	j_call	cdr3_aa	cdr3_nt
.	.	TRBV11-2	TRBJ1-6	CASRPQGGDNSPLHF	TGTGCCAGCAGGCCACAGGGAGGGGATAATTCACCCCTCCACTTT
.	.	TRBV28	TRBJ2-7	CASGGAYEQYF	TGTGCCAGCGGCGGGGCCTACGAGCAGTACTTC
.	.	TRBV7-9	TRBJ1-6	CASSLGGNSPLHF	TGTGCCAGCAGCCTAGGAGGTAATTCACCCCTCCACTTT
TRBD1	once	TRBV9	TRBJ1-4	CASSLGQGITEKLFF	TGTGCCAGCAGCCTAGGACAGGGCATCACTGAAAAACTGTTTTTT
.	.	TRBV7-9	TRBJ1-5	CASSSRDNNQPQHF	TGTGCCAGCAGCAGCCGGGACAACAATCAGCCCCAGCATTTT
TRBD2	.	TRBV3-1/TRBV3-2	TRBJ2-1	CASSQAGGEQFF	TGTGCCAGCAGCCAAGCGGGGGGGGAACAGTTCTTC
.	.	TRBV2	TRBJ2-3	CASSESDTQYF	TGTGCCAGCAGTGAATCGGATACGCAGTATTTT
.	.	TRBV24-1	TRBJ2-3	CATSPSTDTQYF	TGTGCCACCAGTCCTAGCACAGATACGCAGTATTTT
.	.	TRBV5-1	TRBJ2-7	CASSLWGPGGLGINEQYF	TGCGCCAGCAGCTTGTGGGGGCCCGGCGGACTAGGGATAAACGAGCAGTACTTC
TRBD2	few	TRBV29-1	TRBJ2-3	CSAGAGGLTDTQYF	TGCAGCGCTGGCGCGGGGGGGCTCACAGATACGCAGTATTTT
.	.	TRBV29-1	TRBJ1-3	CSVQTGSNSGNTIYF	TGCAGCGTCCAAACAGGGTCAAACTCTGGAAACACCATATATTTT
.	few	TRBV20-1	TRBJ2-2	CSASLGAGTGELFF	TGCAGTGCTAGTTTAGGGGCTGGCACCGGGGAGCTGTTTTTT
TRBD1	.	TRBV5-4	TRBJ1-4	CASGDSPSADEKLFF	TGTGCCAGCGGGGACAGTCCTTCGGCAGATGAAAAACTGTTTTTT
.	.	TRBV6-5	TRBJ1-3	CATLTPGDSGNTIYF	TGTGCCACCCTGACTCCTGGAGACTCTGGAAACACCATATATTTT
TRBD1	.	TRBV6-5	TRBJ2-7	CASSYRSNRGEQYF	TGTGCCAGCAGTTACCGATCCAACAGGGGCGAGCAGTACTTC
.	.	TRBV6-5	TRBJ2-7	CASRTGTSSYEQYF	TGTGCCAGCAGGACCGGGACAAGTTCCTACGAGCAGTACTTC
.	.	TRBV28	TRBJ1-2	CASRPETVGYYGYTF	TGTGCCAGCAGACCAGAGACAGTAGGCTACTATGGCTACACCTTC
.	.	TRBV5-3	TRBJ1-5	CARSLSVDKWPFNQPQHF	TGTGCCAGAAGCTTGAGTGTCGATAAGTGGCCTTTCAATCAGCCCCAGCATTTT
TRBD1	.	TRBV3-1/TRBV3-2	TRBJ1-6	CASSGTGSSYNSPLHF	TGTGCCAGCAGCGGGACAGGGAGCTCCTATAATTCACCCCTCCACTTT
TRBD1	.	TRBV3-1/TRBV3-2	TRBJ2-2	CASSKSDRGVPGELFF	TGTGCCAGCAGCAAATCGGACAGGGGGGTCCCCGGGGAGCTGTTTTTT
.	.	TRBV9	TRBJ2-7	CASSPQDSSYEQYF	TGTGCCAGCAGCCCGCAGGATAGCTCCTACGAGCAGTACTTC
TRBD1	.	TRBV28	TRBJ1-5	CASTTWGQGNQPQHF	TGTGCCAGCACCACCTGGGGACAGGGCAATCAGCCCCAGCATTTT
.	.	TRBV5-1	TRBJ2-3	CASSLDPGTDTQYF	TGCGCCAGCAGCTTGGATCCGGGTACAGATACGCAGTATTTT
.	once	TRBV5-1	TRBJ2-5	CASSSRPQGETQYF	TGCGCCAGCAGCTCCCGTCCCCAGGGGGAGACCCAGTACTTC
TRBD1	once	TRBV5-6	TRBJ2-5	CASTRTGGETQYF	TGTGCCAGCACCCGGACAGGGGGAGAGACCCAGTACTTC
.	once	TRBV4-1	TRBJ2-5	CASSQGTRQETQYF	TGCGCCAGCAGCCAAGGTACTAGGCAAGAGACCCAGTACTTC
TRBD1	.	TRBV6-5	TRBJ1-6	CASSYGDRDNSPLHF	TGTGCCAGCAGTTACGGGGACAGGGATAATTCACCCCTCCACTTT
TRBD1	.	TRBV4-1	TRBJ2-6	CASSQPGQYSGANVLTF	TGCGCCAGCAGCCAACCGGGACAGTACTCTGGGGCCAACGTCCTGACTTTC
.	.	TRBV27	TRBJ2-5	CASSTRSRTEYQETQYF	TGTGCCAGCAGTACAAGGTCTAGGACAGAGTACCAAGAGACCCAGTACTTC
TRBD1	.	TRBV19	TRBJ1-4	CASSGDRAANEKLFF	TGTGCCAGTAGTGGGGACAGGGCGGCTAATGAAAAACTGTTTTTT
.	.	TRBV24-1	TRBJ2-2	CATSGGRTSNTGELFF	TGTGCCACCAGTGGGGGGCGGACCTCGAACACCGGGGAGCTGTTTTTT
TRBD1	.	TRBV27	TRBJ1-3	CASSPDRVFGTIYF	TGTGCCAGCAGTCCAGACAGGGTGTTTGGTACCATATATTTT
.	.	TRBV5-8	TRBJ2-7	CASSFLSGNTYEQYF	TGTGCCAGCAGCTTTCTTTCCGGGAATACCTACGAGCAGTACTTC